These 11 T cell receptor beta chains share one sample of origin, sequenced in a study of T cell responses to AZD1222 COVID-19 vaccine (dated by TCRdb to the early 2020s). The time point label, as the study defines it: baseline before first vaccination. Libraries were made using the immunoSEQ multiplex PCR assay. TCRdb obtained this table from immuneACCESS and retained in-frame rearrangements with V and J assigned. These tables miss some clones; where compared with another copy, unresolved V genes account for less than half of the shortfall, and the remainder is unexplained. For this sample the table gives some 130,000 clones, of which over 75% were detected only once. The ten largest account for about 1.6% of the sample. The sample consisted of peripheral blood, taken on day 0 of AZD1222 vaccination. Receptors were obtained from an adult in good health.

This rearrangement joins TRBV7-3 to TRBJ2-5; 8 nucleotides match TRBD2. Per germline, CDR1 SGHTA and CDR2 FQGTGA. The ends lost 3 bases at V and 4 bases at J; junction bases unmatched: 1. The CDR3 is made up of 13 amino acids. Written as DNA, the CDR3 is TGTGCCAGCAGCTTCAGCGGGGGAGAGACCCAGTACTTC. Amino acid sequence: CASSFSGGETQYF.

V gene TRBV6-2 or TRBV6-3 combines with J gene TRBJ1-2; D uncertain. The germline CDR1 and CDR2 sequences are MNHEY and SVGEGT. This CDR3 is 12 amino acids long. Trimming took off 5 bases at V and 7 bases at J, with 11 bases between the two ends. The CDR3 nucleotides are TGTGCCAGCAGTCAAGGACGGAGTGGCTACACCTTC. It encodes CASSQGRSGYTF.

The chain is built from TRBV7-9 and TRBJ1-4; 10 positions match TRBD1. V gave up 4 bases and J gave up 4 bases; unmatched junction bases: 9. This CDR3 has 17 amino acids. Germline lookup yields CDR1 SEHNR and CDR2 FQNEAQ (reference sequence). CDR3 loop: CASSSGQGVTLNEKLFF. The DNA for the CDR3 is TGTGCCAGCAGCTCCGGACAGGGGGTGACTCTTAATGAAAAACTGTTTTTT.

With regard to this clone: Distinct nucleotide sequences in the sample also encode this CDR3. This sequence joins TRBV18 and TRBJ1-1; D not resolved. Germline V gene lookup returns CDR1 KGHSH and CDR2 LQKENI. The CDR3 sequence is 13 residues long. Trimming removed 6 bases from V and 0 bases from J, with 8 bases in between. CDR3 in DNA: TGTGCCAGCTCCCCAGGTCTGAACACTGAAGCTTTCTTT. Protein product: CASSPGLNTEAFF. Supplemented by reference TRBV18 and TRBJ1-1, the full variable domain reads NAGVMQNPRHLVRRRGQEARLRCSPMKGHSHVYWYRQLPEEGLKFMVYLQKENIIDESGMPKERFSAEFPKEGPSILRIQQVVRGDSAAYFCASSPGLNTEAFFGQGTRLTVV.

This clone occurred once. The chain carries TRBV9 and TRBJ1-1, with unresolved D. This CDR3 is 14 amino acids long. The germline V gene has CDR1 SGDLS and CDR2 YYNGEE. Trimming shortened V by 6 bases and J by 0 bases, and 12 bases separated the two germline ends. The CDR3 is CASNPDNLNTEAFF. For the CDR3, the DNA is TGTGCCAGCAACCCTGACAACCTGAACACTGAAGCTTTCTTT.

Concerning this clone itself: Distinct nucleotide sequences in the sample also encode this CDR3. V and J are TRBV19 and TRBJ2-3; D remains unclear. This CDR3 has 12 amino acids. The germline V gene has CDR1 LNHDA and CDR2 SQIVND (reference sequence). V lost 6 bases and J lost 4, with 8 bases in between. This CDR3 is CASRVGADTQYF. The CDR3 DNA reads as TGTGCCAGTAGGGTAGGCGCAGATACGCAGTATTTT.

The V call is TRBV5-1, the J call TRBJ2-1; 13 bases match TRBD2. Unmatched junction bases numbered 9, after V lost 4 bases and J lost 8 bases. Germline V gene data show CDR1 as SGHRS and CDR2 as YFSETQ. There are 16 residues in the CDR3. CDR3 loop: CASSQTSGGAPHEQFF. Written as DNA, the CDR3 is TGCGCCAGCAGCCAAACTAGCGGGGGGGCTCCCCATGAGCAGTTCTTC. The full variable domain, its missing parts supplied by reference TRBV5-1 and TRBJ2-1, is KAGVTQTPRYLIKTRGQQVTLSCSPISGHRSVSWYQQTPGQGLQFLFEYFSETQRNKGNFPGRFSGRQFSNSRSEMNVSTLELGDSALYLCASSQTSGGAPHEQFFGPGTRLTVL.

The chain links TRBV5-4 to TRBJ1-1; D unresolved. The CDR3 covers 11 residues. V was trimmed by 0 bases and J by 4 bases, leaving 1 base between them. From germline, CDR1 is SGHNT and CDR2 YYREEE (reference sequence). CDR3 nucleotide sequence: TGTGCCAGCAGCTTGGCCACTGAAGCTTTCTTT. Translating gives CASSLATEAFF.

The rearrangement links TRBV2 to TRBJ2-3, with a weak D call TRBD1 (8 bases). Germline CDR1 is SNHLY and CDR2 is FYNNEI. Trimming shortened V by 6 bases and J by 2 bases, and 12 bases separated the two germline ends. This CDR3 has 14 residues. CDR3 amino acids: CASRQGGVTDTQYF. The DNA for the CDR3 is TGTGCCAGCAGACAGGGGGGGGTCACAGATACGCAGTATTTT.

The CDR3 spells CASRDKYIYGYTF. The CDR3 DNA reads TGTGCCAGCCGGGACAAATATATCTATGGCTACACCTTC. This sequence joins TRBV6-5 and TRBJ1-2; weak D call: TRBD1 (6 bases). Germline V gives CDR1 MNHEY, CDR2 SVGAGI. Trimming took off 8 bases at V and 4 bases at J, with 14 bases between the two ends. The CDR3 is 13 residues long.

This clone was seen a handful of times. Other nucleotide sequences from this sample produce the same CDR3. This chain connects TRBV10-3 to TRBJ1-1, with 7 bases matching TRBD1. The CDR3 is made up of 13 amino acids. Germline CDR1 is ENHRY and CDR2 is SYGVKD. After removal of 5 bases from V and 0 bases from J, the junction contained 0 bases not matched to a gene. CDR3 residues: CAISTGVNTEAFF. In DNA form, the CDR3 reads TGTGCCATCAGTACAGGGGTGAACACTGAAGCTTTCTTT.